Below, 2 T cell receptor beta chains from the same sample are listed, as sequenced in a study of blood T cell repertoires in COVID-19. Clones were sequenced by immunoSEQ multiplex PCR, and TCRdb holds only the in-frame ones, with some missing. Among nearly 65,000 clones listed, under 90% were seen once. The sample taken for sequencing was peripheral blood. These receptors came from a human donor in a cohort sampled during active COVID-19.

The genes are TRBV27 and TRBJ2-1; 9 bases align to TRBD2. V trimming: 7 bases; J trimming: 7 bases; junction bases outside the gene matches: 14. The length of the CDR3 is 16 residues. Germline V CDR1 and CDR2: MNHEY, SMNVEV (reference sequence). In DNA form, the CDR3 reads TGTGCCAGCATCCTTTTTATGGCGGGAGGGCCTAATGAGCAGTTCTTC. As protein: CASILFMAGGPNEQFF.

Turning to this clone: The missing conserved phenylalanine or tryptophan at the end of this CDR3 makes a read error likely. The chain recombines TRBV28 with TRBJ2-7, with 7 bases matching TRBD2. Looked up from germline, CDR1 is MDHEN and CDR2 is SYDVKM. This CDR3 spans 15 amino acids. V trimming: 5 bases; J trimming: 1 base; junction bases outside the gene matches: 8. DNA for the CDR3: TGTGCCAGCAGTAACCTTCCGGGGGGATCCTACGAGCAGTACCTC. The encoded protein is CASSNLPGGSYEQYL.